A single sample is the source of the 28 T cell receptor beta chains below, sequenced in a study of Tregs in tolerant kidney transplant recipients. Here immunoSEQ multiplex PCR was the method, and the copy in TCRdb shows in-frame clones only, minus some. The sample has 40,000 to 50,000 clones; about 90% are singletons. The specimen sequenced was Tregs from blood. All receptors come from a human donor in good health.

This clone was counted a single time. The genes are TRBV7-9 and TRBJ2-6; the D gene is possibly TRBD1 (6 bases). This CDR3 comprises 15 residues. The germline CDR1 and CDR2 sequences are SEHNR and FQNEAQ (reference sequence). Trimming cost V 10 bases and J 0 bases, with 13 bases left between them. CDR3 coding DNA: TGTGCCATACCGGGACACCCCTCTGGGGCCAACGTCCTGACTTTC. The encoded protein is CAIPGHPSGANVLTF.

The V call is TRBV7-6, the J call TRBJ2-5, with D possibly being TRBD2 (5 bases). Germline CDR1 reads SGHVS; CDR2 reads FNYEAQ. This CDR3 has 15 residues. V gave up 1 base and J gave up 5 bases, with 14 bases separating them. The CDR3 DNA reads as TGTGCCAGCAGCTTAGTAACGGGGAGCTGGGAGACCCAGTACTTC. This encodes CASSLVTGSWETQYF.

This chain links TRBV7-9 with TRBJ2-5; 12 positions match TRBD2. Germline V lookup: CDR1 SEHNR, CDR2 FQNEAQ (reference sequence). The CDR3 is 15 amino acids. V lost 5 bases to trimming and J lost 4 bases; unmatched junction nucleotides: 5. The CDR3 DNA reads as TGTGCCAGCAGCCGGGCTAGCGGGGGGGCAGAGACCCAGTACTTC. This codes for CASSRASGGAETQYF.

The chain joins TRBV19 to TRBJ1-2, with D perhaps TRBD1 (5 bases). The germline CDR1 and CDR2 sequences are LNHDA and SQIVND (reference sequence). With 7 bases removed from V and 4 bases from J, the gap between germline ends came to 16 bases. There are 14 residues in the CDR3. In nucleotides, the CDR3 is TGTGCCAGTATTGGGCAGGGAAGAATCTATGGCTACACCTTC. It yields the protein CASIGQGRIYGYTF.

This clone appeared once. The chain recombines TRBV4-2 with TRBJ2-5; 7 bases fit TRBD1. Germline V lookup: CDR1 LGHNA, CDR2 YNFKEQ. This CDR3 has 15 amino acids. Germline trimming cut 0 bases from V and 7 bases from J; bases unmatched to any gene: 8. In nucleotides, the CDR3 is TGTGCCAGCAGCCAAGATCGGCAGGGGGTTAGGACCCAGTACTTC. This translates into CASSQDRQGVRTQYF.

CDR3 in amino acids: CASSYTGSGGQYF. For the CDR3, the DNA is TGTGCCAGCAGTTACACAGGGTCAGGGGGGCAGTACTTC. V is TRBV9 and J is TRBJ2-5; D might be TRBD1 (7 bases). Looked up from germline, CDR1 is SGDLS and CDR2 is YYNGEE. V gave up 5 bases and J gave up 11 bases, with 19 bases separating them. The CDR3 consists of 13 residues.

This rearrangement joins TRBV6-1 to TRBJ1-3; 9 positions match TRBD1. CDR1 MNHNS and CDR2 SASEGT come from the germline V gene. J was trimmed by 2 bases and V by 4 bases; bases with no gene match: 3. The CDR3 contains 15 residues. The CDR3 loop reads CASSVRDRAGNTIYF. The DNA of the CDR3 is TGTGCCAGCAGTGTCCGGGACAGGGCTGGAAACACCATATATTTT.

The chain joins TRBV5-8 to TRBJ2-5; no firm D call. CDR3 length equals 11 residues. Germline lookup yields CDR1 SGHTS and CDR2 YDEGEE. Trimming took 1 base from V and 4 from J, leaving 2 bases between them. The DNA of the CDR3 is TGTGCCAGCAGCTTGCGAGAGACCCAGTACTTC. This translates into CASSLRETQYF. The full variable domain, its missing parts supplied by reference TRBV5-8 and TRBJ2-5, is EAGVTQSPTHLIKTRGQQATLRCSPISGHTSVYWYQQALGLGLQFLLWYDEGEERNRGNFPPRFSGRQFPNYSSELNVNALELEDSALYLCASSLRETQYFGPGTRLLVL.

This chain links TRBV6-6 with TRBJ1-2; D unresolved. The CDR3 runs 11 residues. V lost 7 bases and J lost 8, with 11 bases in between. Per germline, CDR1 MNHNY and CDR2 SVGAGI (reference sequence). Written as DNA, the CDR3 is TGTGCCAGCAAGTGGTTAAAGGGCTACACCTTC. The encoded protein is CASKWLKGYTF.

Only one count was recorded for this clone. The CDR3 reads CASSPRRPGGYEQYF. CDR3 coding DNA: TGCGCCAGCAGCCCTCGCAGACCGGGTGGCTACGAGCAGTACTTC. The chain uses TRBV5-1 and TRBJ2-7; D remains ambiguous. The CDR3 loop spans 15 amino acids. The V gene lost 4 bases and the J gene lost 3 bases, with 17 bases spanning the gap. The germline V gene has CDR1 SGHRS and CDR2 YFSETQ.

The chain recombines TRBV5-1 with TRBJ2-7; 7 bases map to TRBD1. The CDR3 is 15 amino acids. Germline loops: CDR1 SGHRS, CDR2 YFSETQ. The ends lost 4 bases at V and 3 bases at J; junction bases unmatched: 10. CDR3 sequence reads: CASSARQGIYYEQYF. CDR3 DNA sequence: TGCGCCAGCAGCGCCAGACAGGGCATCTACTACGAGCAGTACTTC.

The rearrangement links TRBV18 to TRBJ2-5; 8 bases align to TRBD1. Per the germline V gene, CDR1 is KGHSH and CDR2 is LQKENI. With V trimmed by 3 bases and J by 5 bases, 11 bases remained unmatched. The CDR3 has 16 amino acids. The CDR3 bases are TGTGCCAGCTCACCCTCTCCAGGGGGCATGTGGGAGACCCAGTACTTC. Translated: CASSPSPGGMWETQYF.

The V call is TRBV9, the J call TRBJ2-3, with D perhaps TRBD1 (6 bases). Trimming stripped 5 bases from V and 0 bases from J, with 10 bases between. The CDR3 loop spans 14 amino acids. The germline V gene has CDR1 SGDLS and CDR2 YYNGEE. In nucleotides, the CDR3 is TGTGCCAGCAGGACAGGACCTAGCACAGATACGCAGTATTTT. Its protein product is CASRTGPSTDTQYF.

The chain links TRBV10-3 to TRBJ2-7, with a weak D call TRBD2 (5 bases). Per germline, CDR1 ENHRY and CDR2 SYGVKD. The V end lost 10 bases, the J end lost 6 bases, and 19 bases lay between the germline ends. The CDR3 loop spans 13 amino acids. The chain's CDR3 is CATGESKFPEQYF. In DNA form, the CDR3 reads TGTGCCACCGGGGAGTCGAAGTTCCCCGAGCAGTACTTC.

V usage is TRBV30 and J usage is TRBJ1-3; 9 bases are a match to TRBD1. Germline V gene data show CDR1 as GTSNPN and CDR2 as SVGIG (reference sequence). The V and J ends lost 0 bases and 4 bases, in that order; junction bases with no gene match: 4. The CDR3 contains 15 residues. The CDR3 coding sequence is TGTGCCTGGAGTGTACTCGGGACAGGGGGAAACACCATATATTTT. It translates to CAWSVLGTGGNTIYF.

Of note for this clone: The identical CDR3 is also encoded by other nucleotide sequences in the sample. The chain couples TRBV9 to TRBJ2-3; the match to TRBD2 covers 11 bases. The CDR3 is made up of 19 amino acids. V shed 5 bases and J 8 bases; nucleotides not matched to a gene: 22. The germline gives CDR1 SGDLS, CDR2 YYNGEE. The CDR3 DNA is TGTGCCAGCAGTGCAACCCCTTGGACTAGCGGGTGGGCTGATAGTACGCAGTATTTT. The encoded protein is CASSATPWTSGWADSTQYF.

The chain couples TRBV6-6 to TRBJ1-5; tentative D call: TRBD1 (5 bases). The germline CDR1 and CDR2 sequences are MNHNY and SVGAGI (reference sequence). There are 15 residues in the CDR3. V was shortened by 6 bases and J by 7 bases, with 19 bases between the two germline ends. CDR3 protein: CASSPEGNVHQPQHF. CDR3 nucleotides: TGTGCCAGCAGCCCCGAGGGGAATGTACACCAGCCCCAGCATTTT.

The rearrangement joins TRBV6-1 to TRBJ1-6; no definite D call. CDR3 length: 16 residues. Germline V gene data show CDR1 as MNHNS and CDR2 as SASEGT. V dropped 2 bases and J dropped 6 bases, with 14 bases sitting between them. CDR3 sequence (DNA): TGTGCCAGCAGTGAACGGGCGGCTCTGGGTAATTCACCCCTCCACTTT. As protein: CASSERAALGNSPLHF.

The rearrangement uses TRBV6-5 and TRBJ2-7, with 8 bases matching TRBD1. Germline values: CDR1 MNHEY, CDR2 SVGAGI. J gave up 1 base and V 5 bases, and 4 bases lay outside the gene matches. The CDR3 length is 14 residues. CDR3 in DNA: TGTGCCAGCAGTACCCGGACAGGGTCCTACGAGCAGTACTTC. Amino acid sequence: CASSTRTGSYEQYF.

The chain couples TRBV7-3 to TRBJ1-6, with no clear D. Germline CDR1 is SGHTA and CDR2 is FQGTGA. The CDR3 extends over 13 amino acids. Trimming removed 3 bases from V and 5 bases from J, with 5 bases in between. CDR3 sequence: CASSFSNNSPLHF. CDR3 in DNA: TGTGCCAGCAGCTTCTCAAATAATTCACCCCTCCACTTT.

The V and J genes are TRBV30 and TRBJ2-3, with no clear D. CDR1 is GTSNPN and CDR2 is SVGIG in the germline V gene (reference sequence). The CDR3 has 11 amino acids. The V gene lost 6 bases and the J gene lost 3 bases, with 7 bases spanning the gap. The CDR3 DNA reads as TGTGCCTGTATCAGGACAGATACGCAGTATTTT. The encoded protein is CACIRTDTQYF.

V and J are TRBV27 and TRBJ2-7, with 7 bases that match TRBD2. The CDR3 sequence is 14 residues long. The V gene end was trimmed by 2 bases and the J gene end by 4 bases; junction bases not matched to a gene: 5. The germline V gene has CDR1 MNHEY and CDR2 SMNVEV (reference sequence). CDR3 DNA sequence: TGTGCCAGCAGTTTAGAGGGTAGCGGGTACGAGCAGTACTTC. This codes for CASSLEGSGYEQYF.

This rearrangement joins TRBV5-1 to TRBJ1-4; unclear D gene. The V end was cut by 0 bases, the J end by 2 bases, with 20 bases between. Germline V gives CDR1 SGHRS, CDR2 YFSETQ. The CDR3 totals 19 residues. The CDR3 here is CASSLDAQRALGTNEKLFF. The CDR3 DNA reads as TGCGCCAGCAGCTTGGACGCCCAAAGGGCCCTGGGGACTAATGAAAAACTGTTTTTT.

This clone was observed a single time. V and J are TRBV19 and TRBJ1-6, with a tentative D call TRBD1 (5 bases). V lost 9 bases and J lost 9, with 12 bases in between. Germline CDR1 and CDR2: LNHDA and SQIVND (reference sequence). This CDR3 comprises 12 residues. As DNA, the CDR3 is TGTGCCAGCCGGGACGGCGTTTCACCCCTCCACTTT. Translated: CASRDGVSPLHF.

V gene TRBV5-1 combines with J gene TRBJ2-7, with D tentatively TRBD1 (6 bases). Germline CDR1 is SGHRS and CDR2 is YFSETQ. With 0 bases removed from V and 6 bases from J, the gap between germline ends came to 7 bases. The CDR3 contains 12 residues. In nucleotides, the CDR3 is TGCGCCAGCAGCTTGGTCAGGGGCGAGCAGTACTTC. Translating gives CASSLVRGEQYF.

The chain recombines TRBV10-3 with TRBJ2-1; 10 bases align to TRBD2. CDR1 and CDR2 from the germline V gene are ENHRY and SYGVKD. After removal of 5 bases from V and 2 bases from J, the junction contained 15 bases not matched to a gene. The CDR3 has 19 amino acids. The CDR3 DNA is TGTGCCATCAGTTCTGGACTAGCGGAGGCGACACGGGCCTACAATGAGCAGTTCTTC. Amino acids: CAISSGLAEATRAYNEQFF.

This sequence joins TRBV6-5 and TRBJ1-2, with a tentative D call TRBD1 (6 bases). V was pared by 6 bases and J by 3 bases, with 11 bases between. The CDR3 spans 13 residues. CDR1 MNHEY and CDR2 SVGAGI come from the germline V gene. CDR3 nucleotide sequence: TGTGCCAGCAGGCCGACAGGTGACTATGGCTACACCTTC. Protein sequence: CASRPTGDYGYTF.

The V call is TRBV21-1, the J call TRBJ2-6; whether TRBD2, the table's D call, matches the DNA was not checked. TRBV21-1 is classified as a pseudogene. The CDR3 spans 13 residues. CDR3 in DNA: TGTGCCAGCAGCAACCCCTGGGCCAACGTCCTGACTTTC. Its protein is CASSNPWANVLTF.